Sequencing of this TCR beta chain was carried out in a study of CXCR3-negative and CXCR3-positive naive CD8 T cells. Study-wide context: Collectively, the libraries yielded 130 million or so TRB reads in total, at about 1.5 +/- 0.3 million per library.

UMI-labeled TRB cDNA libraries were prepared by 5' RACE. TCRdb reprocessed the 5' RACE reads; each CDR3 protein has one entry and no DNA is given. Its table records 150,000 to 180,000 distinct CDR3 sequences. Study-level results: Because surface CD5 did not distinguish the naive subsets, TCR strength was inferred from TRB CDR3 properties. More hydrophobic TRB CDR3s occurred in CXCR3-positive than in CXCR3-negative naive cells.

Per the germline V gene, CDR1 is MDHEN and CDR2 is SYDVKM. This CDR3 has 15 amino acids. In regard to this clonotype: The antigen remains unidentified.

Every CD8+ T cell subset underwent triplicate sorting at a few hundred thousand cells apiece. The naive CD8+ gate required CD45RO-CCR7+CD27+CD95- phenotype. The chain carries TRBV28 and TRBJ1-1. This TCR came from a human donor in good health. Some clones in this sample may be carry-over from other donors' samples. The source material was naive CXCR3+ CD8+ T cells from blood. The subset here: CD45RO-CCR7+CD27+CD95- naive CD8+ T cells expressing CXCR3 (TNR3+). CDR3 amino acids: CASSFQGCLNTEAFF.